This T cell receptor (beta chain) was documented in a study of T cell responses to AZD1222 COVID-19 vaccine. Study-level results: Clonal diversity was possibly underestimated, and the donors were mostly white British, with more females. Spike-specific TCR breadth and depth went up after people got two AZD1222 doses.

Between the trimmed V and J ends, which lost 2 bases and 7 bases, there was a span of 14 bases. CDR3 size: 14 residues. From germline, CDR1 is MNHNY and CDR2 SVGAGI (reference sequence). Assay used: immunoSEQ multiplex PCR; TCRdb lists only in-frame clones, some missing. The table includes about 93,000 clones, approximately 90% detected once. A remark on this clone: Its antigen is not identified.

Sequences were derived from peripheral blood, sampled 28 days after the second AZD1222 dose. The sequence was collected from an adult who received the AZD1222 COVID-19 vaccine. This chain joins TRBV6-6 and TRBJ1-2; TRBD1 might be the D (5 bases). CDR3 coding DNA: TGTGCCAGCAGTTACGGTCCGGGGGAAAGTGGCTACACCTTC. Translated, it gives CASSYGPGESGYTF.